This is a list of T cell receptor beta chains from one sample in a study of CD8+ T cells in alopecia areata. Sequencing used immunoSEQ multiplex PCR; TCRdb keeps in-frame clones, though not all of them. The sample records about 160,000 clones, about 71% being singletons. Material: CD4+ T cells sorted from blood, obtained at week 4, from a patient treated with tofacitinib. These receptors all stem from a human donor with alopecia areata. CDR3s include the opening cysteine and the closing phenylalanine or tryptophan. A D gene is named only where the DNA matches it firmly. The size of a clone is reported for some rows only, either as once, few or many, or as a class for expanded clones.

V gene: TRBV5-1; J gene: TRBJ2-2; clone size: once; D gene: NA; CDR3 length: 14; CDR3 DNA: TGCGCCAGCAGACCGGACACGAACACCGGGGAGCTGTTTTTT; CDR3 protein: CASRPDTNTGELFF
V gene: TRBV5-6; J gene: TRBJ2-5; clone size: NA; D gene: NA; CDR3 length: 13; CDR3 DNA: TGTGCCAGCAGCTTGCGGAGGGGGGAGACCCAGTACTTC; CDR3 protein: CASSLRRGETQYF
V gene: TRBV13; J gene: TRBJ2-1; clone size: NA; D gene: NA; CDR3 length: 17; CDR3 DNA: TGTGCCAGCAGCCTCCCTCCTTCTGGGGGCGGGCACAATGAGCAGTTCTTC; CDR3 protein: CASSLPPSGGGHNEQFF
V gene: TRBV29-1; J gene: TRBJ2-3; clone size: NA; D gene: NA; CDR3 length: 13; CDR3 DNA: TGCAGCGTTCGACAGGCGGCCGCAGATACGCAGTATTTT; CDR3 protein: CSVRQAAADTQYF
V gene: TRBV6-5; J gene: TRBJ1-2; clone size: NA; D gene: NA; CDR3 length: 12; CDR3 DNA: TGTGCCAGCAGTTCTACAGGGTCTCGGCACACCTTC; CDR3 protein: CASSSTGSRHTF
V gene: TRBV4-2; J gene: TRBJ1-6; clone size: NA; D gene: TRBD1; CDR3 length: 13; CDR3 DNA: TGTGCCAGCAGCCAGCAGGGGGTTTCACCCCTCCACTTT; CDR3 protein: CASSQQGVSPLHF
V gene: TRBV7-3; J gene: TRBJ1-1; clone size: NA; D gene: NA; CDR3 length: 13; CDR3 DNA: TGTGCCAGCAGCTCACAGGGTTTGGCTGAAGCTTTCTTT; CDR3 protein: CASSSQGLAEAFF
V gene: TRBV29-1; J gene: TRBJ2-1; clone size: NA; D gene: TRBD1; CDR3 length: 14; CDR3 DNA: TGCAGCGGGCTGACAGGGAGCTCCTACAATGAGCAGTTCTTC; CDR3 protein: CSGLTGSSYNEQFF
V gene: TRBV13; J gene: TRBJ2-3; clone size: NA; D gene: TRBD2; CDR3 length: 15; CDR3 DNA: TGTGCCAGCCAGGTAGCGGGGGGGCCTACAGATACGCAGTATTTT; CDR3 protein: CASQVAGGPTDTQYF
V gene: TRBV27; J gene: TRBJ2-3; clone size: once; D gene: TRBD2; CDR3 length: 16; CDR3 DNA: TGTGCCAGCAGTCCCTTAGCGGGCGTCACAGGAGATACGCAGTATTTT; CDR3 protein: CASSPLAGVTGDTQYF
V gene: TRBV29-1; J gene: TRBJ1-1; clone size: NA; D gene: NA; CDR3 length: 13; CDR3 DNA: TGCAGCGTCCGAACAGGAGGGAACACTGAAGCTTTCTTT; CDR3 protein: CSVRTGGNTEAFF
V gene: TRBV7-3; J gene: TRBJ2-5; clone size: few; D gene: NA; CDR3 length: 15; CDR3 DNA: TGTGCCAGCAGCCCGACCGCGGCAGACCAAGAGACCCAGTACTTC; CDR3 protein: CASSPTAADQETQYF
V gene: TRBV29-1; J gene: TRBJ1-1; clone size: NA; D gene: NA; CDR3 length: 13; CDR3 DNA: TGCAGCGTTGGTCAGACCATGAACACTGAAGCTTTCTTT; CDR3 protein: CSVGQTMNTEAFF
V gene: TRBV30; J gene: TRBJ1-1; clone size: NA; D gene: NA; CDR3 length: 12; CDR3 DNA: TGTGCCTGGACTTCGCTCACTCAGGGGGCTTTCTTT; CDR3 protein: CAWTSLTQGAFF